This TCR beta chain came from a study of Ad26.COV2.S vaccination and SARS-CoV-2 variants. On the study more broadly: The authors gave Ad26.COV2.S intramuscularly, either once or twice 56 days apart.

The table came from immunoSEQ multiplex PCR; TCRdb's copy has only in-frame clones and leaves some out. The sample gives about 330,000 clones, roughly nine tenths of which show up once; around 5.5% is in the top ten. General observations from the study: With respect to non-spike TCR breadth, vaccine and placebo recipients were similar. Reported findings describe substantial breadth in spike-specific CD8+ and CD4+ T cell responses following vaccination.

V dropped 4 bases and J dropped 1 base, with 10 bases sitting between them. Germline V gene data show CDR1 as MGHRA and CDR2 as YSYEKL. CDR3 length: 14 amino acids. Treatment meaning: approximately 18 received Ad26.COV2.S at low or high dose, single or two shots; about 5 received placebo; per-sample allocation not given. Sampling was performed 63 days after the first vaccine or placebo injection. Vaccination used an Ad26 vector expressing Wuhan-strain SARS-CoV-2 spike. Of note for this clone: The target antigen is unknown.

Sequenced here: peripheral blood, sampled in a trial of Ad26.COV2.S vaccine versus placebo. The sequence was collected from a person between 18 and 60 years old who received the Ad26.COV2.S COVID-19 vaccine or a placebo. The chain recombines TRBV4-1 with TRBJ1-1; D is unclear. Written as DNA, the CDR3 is TGCGCCAGCAGCCTCGGACTTTCGAACACTGAAGCTTTCTTT. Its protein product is CASSLGLSNTEAFF.